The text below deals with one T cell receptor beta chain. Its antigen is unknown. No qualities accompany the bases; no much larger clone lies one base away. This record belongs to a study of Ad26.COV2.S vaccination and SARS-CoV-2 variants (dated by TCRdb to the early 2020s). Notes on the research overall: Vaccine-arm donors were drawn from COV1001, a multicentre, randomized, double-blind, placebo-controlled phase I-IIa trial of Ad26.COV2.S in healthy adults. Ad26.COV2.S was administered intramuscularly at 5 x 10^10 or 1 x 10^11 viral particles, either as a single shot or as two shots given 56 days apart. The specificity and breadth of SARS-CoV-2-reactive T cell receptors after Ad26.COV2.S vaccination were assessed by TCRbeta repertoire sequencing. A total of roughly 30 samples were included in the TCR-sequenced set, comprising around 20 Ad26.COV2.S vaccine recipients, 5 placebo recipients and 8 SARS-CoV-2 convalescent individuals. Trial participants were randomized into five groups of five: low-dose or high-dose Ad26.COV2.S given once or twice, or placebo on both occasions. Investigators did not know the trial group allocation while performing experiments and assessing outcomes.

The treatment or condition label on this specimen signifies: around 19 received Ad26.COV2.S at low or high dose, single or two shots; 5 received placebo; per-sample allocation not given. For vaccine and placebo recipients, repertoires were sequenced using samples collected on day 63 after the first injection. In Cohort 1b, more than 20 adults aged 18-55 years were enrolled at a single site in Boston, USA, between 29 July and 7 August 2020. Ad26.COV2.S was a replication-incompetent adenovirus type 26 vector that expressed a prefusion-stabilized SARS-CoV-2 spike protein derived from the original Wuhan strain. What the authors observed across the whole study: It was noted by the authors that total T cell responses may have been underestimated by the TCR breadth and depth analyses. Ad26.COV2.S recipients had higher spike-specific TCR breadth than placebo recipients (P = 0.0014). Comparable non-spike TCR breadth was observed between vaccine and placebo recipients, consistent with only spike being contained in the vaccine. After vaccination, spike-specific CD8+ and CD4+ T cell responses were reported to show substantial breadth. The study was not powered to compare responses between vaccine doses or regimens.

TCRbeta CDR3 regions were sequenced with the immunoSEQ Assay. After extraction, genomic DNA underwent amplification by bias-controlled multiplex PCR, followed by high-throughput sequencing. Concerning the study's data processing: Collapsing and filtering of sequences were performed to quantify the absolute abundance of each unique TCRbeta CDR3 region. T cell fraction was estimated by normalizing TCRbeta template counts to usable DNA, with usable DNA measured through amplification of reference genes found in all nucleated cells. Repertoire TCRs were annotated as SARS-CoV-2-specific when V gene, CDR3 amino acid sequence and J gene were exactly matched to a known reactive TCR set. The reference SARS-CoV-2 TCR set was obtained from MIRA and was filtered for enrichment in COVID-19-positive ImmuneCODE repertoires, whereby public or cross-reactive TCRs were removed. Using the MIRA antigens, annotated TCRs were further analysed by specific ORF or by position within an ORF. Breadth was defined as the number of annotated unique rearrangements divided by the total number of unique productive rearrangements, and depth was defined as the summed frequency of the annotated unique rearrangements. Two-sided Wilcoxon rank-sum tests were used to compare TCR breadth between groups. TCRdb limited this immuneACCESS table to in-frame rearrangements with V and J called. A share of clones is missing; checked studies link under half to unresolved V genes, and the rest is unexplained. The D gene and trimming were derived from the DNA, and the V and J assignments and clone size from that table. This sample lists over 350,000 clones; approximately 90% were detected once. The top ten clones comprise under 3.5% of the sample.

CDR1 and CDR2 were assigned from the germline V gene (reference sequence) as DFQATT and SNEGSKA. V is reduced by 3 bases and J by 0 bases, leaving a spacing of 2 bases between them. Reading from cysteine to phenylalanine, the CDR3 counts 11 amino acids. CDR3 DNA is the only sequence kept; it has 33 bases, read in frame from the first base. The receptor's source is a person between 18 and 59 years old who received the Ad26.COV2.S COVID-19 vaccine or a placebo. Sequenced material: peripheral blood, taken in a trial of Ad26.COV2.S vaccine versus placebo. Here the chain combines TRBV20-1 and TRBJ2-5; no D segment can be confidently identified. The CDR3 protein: CSARYQETQYF. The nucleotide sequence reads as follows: TGCAGTGCTAGGTACCAAGAGACCCAGTACTTC.